The 10 T cell receptor beta chains below come from one sample, sequenced in a study of post-analysis software for immune sequencing data. These receptors' targets are unknown. The library was made from cDNA and included unique molecular identifiers. TCRdb independently ran MiXCR on the PCR reads; one entry per CDR3 protein. The table lists approximately 260,000 distinct CDR3 sequences, 36% of them singletons, with around 4.8% in the top ten. Findings and limits, study-wide: A few TRBV segments occurring more often in patients than controls included TRBV5-6, TRBV5-1 and TRBV20-1.

Sequencing was performed on blood. The receptors stem from a girl aged 5-17 years with multiple sclerosis.

This clonotype was observed many times. The chain recombines TRBV11-1 with TRBJ1-6; TRBD1 is a possible D gene (5 bases). Germline lookup yields CDR1 SGHAT and CDR2 FQDESV (reference sequence). The length of the CDR3 is 15 residues. V was cut by 5 bases and J by 7 bases, with 15 bases left in between. CDR3 amino acids: CASSPRDAWNSPLHF. DNA for the CDR3: TGTGCCAGCAGCCCCCGGGACGCATGGAATTCACCCCTCCACTTT.

The chain links TRBV27 to TRBJ1-2; no firm D call. The CDR3 spans 11 residues. Germline V CDR1 and CDR2: MNHEY, SMNVEV (reference sequence). The V end lost 11 bases, the J end lost 5 bases, and 12 bases lay between the germline ends. The CDR3 loop reads CARAESYGYTF. In nucleotides, the CDR3 is TGTGCCCGGGCGGAATCATATGGCTACACCTTC.

For this clonotype: Possible read error: a much larger clone is one base away. The chain uses TRBV28 and TRBJ1-2, with 11 bases that match TRBD1. The CDR3 consists of 14 residues. The J segment lost 10 bases and the V segment lost 6 bases, leaving 10 bases of the junction unmatched. Per germline, CDR1 MDHEN and CDR2 SYDVKM. CDR3 in amino acids: CASSSGTGGRDYTF. DNA for the CDR3: TGTGCCAGCAGCTCCGGGACAGGGGGTAGGGACTACACCTTC.

The rearrangement links TRBV5-6 to TRBJ2-1, with 7 positions matching TRBD2. Gene TRBJ2-7 matches the end of the DNA better, so the J call may be wrong. The CDR3 length is 15 residues. Germline V gives CDR1 SGHDT, CDR2 YYEEEE. The CDR3 loop is CASSPTLAAYNEQYF. CDR3 sequence (DNA): TGTGCCAGCAGCCCCACGCTAGCGGCCTACAATGAGCAGTACTTC.

This clonotype was detected only once. This chain uses TRBV12-3 or TRBV12-4 with TRBJ2-1; TRBD1 agrees at 8 bases. CDR3 length: 17 residues. J lost 5 bases, V lost 1 base, and 10 bases had no gene match. The CDR3 DNA sequence: TGTGCCAGCAGTTTAGGCCCTGGACAGGGAATTCACAATGAGCAGTTCTTC. It yields the protein CASSLGPGQGIHNEQFF.

The chain joins TRBV6-4 to TRBJ2-2; 8 nucleotides line up with TRBD1. J gave up 3 bases and V 5 bases, and 5 bases lay outside the gene matches. CDR3 size: 15 residues. Germline assignment: CDR1 MRHNA and CDR2 SNTAGT. The CDR3 DNA follows: TGTGCCAGCAGTTCCAGGGGGCTGGACACCGGGGAGCTGTTTTTT. This gives the protein CASSSRGLDTGELFF.

This clonotype was detected a few times. V usage is TRBV2 and J usage is TRBJ2-1; weak D call: TRBD2 (6 bases). Trimming stripped 8 bases from V and 2 bases from J, with 19 bases between. The CDR3 loop spans 16 amino acids. Germline CDR1 SNHLY, CDR2 FYNNEI. CDR3 protein: CASPQEGPTTYNEQFF. As DNA, the CDR3 is TGTGCCAGCCCCCAGGAGGGGCCCACCACCTACAATGAGCAGTTCTTC.

This clonotype was picked up many times. V gene TRBV6-1 combines with J gene TRBJ2-5; D gene ambiguous. V lost 4 bases, J lost 5 bases, and 14 bases lay in between. The CDR3 is 14 amino acids. Germline V gives CDR1 MNHNS, CDR2 SASEGT. The CDR3 DNA sequence: TGTGCCAGCAGTGGACCGAGAGGTCGGGAGACCCAGTACTTC. Its protein is CASSGPRGRETQYF.

The rearrangement uses TRBV12-3 or TRBV12-4 and TRBJ1-1; perhaps TRBD1 as D (5 bases). V was cut by 7 bases and J by 4 bases, with 13 bases left in between. The CDR3 is 13 residues long. The DNA for the CDR3 is TGTGCCAGCACAAGATGGGGGGGCACTGAAGCTTTCTTT. This encodes CASTRWGGTEAFF.

This clonotype was picked up a small number of times. Given a much more abundant clone one base away, this may be a read error. This chain connects TRBV28 to TRBJ2-7; tentatively, D is TRBD1 (5 bases). V was clipped by 5 bases and J by 11 bases, with 19 bases between them. Germline-derived CDR1 and CDR2 are MDHEN and SYDVKM. The CDR3 has 13 residues. The CDR3 DNA follows: TGTGCCAGCAGTCCCCCAGGGTCCAATTGGGAGTACTTC. This codes for CASSPPGSNWEYF.